This entry lists 20 T cell receptor beta chains sequenced from one sample in a study of Ad26.COV2.S vaccination and SARS-CoV-2 variants. TCRdb's copy holds only in-frame clones and misses some; the assay was immunoSEQ multiplex PCR. The sample holds about 500,000 clones, 70% to 90% seen once. Treatment denoted: around 19 received Ad26.COV2.S at low or high dose, single or two shots; roughly five received placebo; per-sample allocation not given. Samples were taken on day 63 after the first vaccine or placebo injection. The sample here was peripheral blood, taken in a trial of Ad26.COV2.S vaccine versus placebo. These TCRs come from a person aged 18-65 years who received the Ad26.COV2.S COVID-19 vaccine or a placebo.

The chain joins TRBV10-3 to TRBJ1-6; no clear D. Germline CDR1 is ENHRY and CDR2 is SYGVKD. CDR3 size: 12 residues. V was clipped by 3 bases and J by 10 bases, with 7 bases between them. CDR3 sequence: CAISEARSPLHF. DNA for the CDR3: TGTGCCATCAGTGAAGCTCGGTCACCCCTCCACTTT.

The chain links TRBV15 to TRBJ1-3; D not certain. Germline-derived CDR1 and CDR2 are LNHNV and YYDKDF (reference sequence). CDR3 size: 14 residues. Trimming took 0 bases from V and 4 from J, leaving 7 bases between them. The CDR3 reads CATSREDSGNTIYF. The CDR3 nucleotides read TGTGCCACCAGCAGAGAGGACTCAGGAAACACCATATATTTT. Looking up the rest from reference TRBV15 and TRBJ1-3 gives the full variable domain: DAMVIQNPRYQVTQFGKPVTLSCSQTLNHNVMYWYQQKSSQAPKLLFHYYDKDFNNEADTPDNFQSRRPNTSFCFLDIRSPGLGDTAMYLCATSREDSGNTIYFGEGSWLTVV.

The V and J genes are TRBV28 and TRBJ2-6; D is possibly TRBD2 (5 bases). V lost 6 bases to trimming and J lost 1 base, with 16 bases between them. The germline V gene has CDR1 MDHEN and CDR2 SYDVKM. There are 17 residues in the CDR3. CDR3 DNA: TGTGCCAGCAGCCTCAGAGGGTTTTTGTCTGGGGCCAACGTCCTGACTTTC. It codes for CASSLRGFLSGANVLTF.

This clone was observed a handful of times. V gene TRBV5-1 combines with J gene TRBJ2-3; 7 bases line up with TRBD2. Germline loops: CDR1 SGHRS, CDR2 YFSETQ. Germline trimming cut 0 bases from V and 4 bases from J; bases unmatched to any gene: 5. There are 15 residues in the CDR3. In nucleotides, the CDR3 is TGCGCCAGCAGCTTGGGTAGCGGGTGGGCAGATACGCAGTATTTT. Translating it yields CASSLGSGWADTQYF.

The genes are TRBV7-3 and TRBJ2-3; 9 nucleotides align to TRBD1. V lost 2 bases, J lost 6 bases, and 6 bases stayed unmatched. The CDR3 consists of 15 residues. CDR1 SGHTA and CDR2 FQGTGA come from the germline V gene. DNA for the CDR3: TGTGCCAGCAGCTTAGGGACAGGGACATCCGATACGCAGTATTTT. Protein: CASSLGTGTSDTQYF.

The chain uses TRBV7-9 and TRBJ2-1, with D tentatively TRBD2 (5 bases). CDR1 is SEHNR, CDR2 FQNEAQ, per germline (reference sequence). V was cut by 2 bases and J by 0 bases, with 11 bases left in between. CDR3 size: 16 residues. DNA of the CDR3: TGTGCCAGCAGCTTAAGTCGGCTAGCCTCCTACAATGAGCAGTTCTTC. This codes for CASSLSRLASYNEQFF.

This clone was recorded only once. The chain has TRBV19 and TRBJ1-2; D is unclear. Trimming left V 7 bases short and J 4 bases short, with 22 bases between. CDR3 length: 16 residues. Germline assignment: CDR1 LNHDA and CDR2 SQIVND (reference sequence). This CDR3 is CASIKAASFSSYGYTF. The CDR3 coding sequence is TGTGCCAGTATCAAGGCAGCCTCGTTTTCTTCCTATGGCTACACCTTC.

The rearrangement uses TRBV11-3 and TRBJ1-1; TRBD1 agrees at 8 bases. This CDR3 has 13 residues. CDR1 and CDR2 (germline): SGHNT, YENEEA. V lost 5 bases, J lost 4 bases, and 3 bases stayed unmatched. CDR3 sequence (DNA): TGTGCCAGCAGCCGTGGACAGGGCACTGAAGCTTTCTTT. Protein product: CASSRGQGTEAFF. Full variable domain (outside the CDR3, taken from reference TRBV11-3 and TRBJ1-1): EAGVVQSPRYKIIEKKQPVAFWCNPISGHNTLYWYLQNLGQGPELLIRYENEEAVDDSQLPKDRFSAERLKGVDSTLKIQPAELGDSAVYLCASSRGQGTEAFFGQGTRLTVV.

This sequence joins TRBV7-6 and TRBJ1-4, with D uncertain. Germline V CDR1 and CDR2: SGHVS, FNYEAQ. CDR3 length: 13 residues. Trimming pared 3 bases from V and 4 bases from J, leaving 6 bases between. CDR3 protein: CASSFRINEKLFF. DNA for the CDR3: TGTGCCAGCAGCTTCCGGATTAATGAAAAACTGTTTTTT.

This clone was counted between two and nine times. This chain joins TRBV29-1 and TRBJ1-1, with 8 positions matching TRBD1. In germline, CDR1 is SQVTM, CDR2 ANQGSEA. Losses at the gene ends were 7 bases for V and 9 bases for J; bases not matched to a gene: 4. This CDR3 region has 10 residues. Written as DNA, the CDR3 is TGCAGCGCCCCAGGGGGCCAAGCTTTCTTT. Translated: CSAPGGQAFF.

The V gene is TRBV5-1, the J gene TRBJ1-2; no definite D call. Germline-derived CDR1 and CDR2 are SGHRS and YFSETQ. The germline V and J ends were trimmed by 4 bases and 7 bases, with 14 bases remaining between them. The CDR3 has 13 amino acids. The CDR3 protein is CASSQESVRGYTF. The CDR3 DNA is TGCGCCAGCAGCCAGGAATCTGTGCGTGGCTACACCTTC. The variable domain in full, with the rest retrieved from reference TRBV5-1 and TRBJ1-2, is KAGVTQTPRYLIKTRGQQVTLSCSPISGHRSVSWYQQTPGQGLQFLFEYFSETQRNKGNFPGRFSGRQFSNSRSEMNVSTLELGDSALYLCASSQESVRGYTFGSGTRLTVV.

J is TRBJ2-4 and V is TRBV6-5; TRBD1 might be the D (6 bases). Trimming removed 4 bases from V and 5 bases from J, with 12 bases in between. The CDR3 loop spans 14 amino acids. Germline V lookup: CDR1 MNHEY, CDR2 SVGAGI. The CDR3 DNA sequence: TGTGCCAGCAGTTTAACAGGGATTCAAAACATTCAGTACTTC. Translated: CASSLTGIQNIQYF.

This rearrangement joins TRBV6-5 to TRBJ2-3, with TRBD2 matching 10 bases. This CDR3 spans 14 amino acids. V gave up 9 bases and J gave up 4 bases; unmatched junction bases: 7. CDR1 and CDR2 from the germline V gene are MNHEY and SVGAGI. The CDR3 is CARGGAGGPDTQYF. The CDR3 coding sequence is TGTGCCAGGGGGGGAGCGGGAGGGCCAGATACGCAGTATTTT.

The chain has TRBV7-2 and TRBJ2-3; D remains unclear. The germline CDR1 and CDR2 sequences are SGHTA and FQGNSA. Trimming removed 2 bases at V and 6 bases at J, with 3 bases between. The CDR3 spans 11 residues. CDR3 in DNA: TGTGCCAGCAGCTTAAGGGATACGCAGTATTTT. This codes for CASSLRDTQYF.

V usage is TRBV10-2 and J usage is TRBJ2-1; TRBD2 might be the D (5 bases). Germline loops: CDR1 WSHSY, CDR2 SAAADI. The CDR3 has 19 residues. Trimming took 5 bases from V and 0 from J, leaving 23 bases between them. The CDR3 DNA is TGCGCCAGCAGTAATACCGGTGGGAGAGCGGTGAGCTCCTACAATGAGCAGTTCTTC. It yields the protein CASSNTGGRAVSSYNEQFF.

This chain links TRBV28 with TRBJ1-1; D is unclear. Trimming took 2 bases from V and 4 from J, leaving 11 bases between them. In germline, CDR1 is MDHEN, CDR2 SYDVKM. The CDR3 length is 14 residues. The DNA of the CDR3 is TGTGCCAGCAGTTTAGGGAGTTTTCGCACTGAAGCTTTCTTT. Protein: CASSLGSFRTEAFF. The full variable domain, with the rest looked up from reference TRBV28 and TRBJ1-1, is DVKVTQSSRYLVKRTGEKVFLECVQDMDHENMFWYRQDPGLGLRLIYFSYDVKMKEKGDIPEGYSVSREKKERFSLILESASTNQTSMYLCASSLGSFRTEAFFGQGTRLTVV.

This chain links TRBV6-2 or TRBV6-3 with TRBJ2-2; TRBD2 matches 14 bases. The junction had 9 bases not matched to a gene; V was cut back by 2 bases and J by 4 bases. Germline values: CDR1 MNHEY, CDR2 SVGEGT. The CDR3 sequence is 19 residues long. CDR3 protein: CASSYPTSGGGTGTGELFF. CDR3 DNA sequence: TGTGCCAGCAGTTACCCGACTAGCGGGGGGGGAACCGGCACCGGGGAGCTGTTTTTT.

The chain links TRBV5-5 to TRBJ2-7; 9 bases line up with TRBD1. CDR3 length: 15 amino acids. Germline CDR1 and CDR2: SGHKS and YYEKEE (reference sequence). V was clipped by 5 bases and J by 0 bases; unmatched bases: 6. This CDR3 reads CASRTGTGSSYEQYF. CDR3 in DNA: TGTGCCAGCAGGACCGGGACAGGGAGCTCCTACGAGCAGTACTTC.

This clone was recorded only once. The chain links TRBV28 to TRBJ2-3; perhaps TRBD2 as D (6 bases). In germline, CDR1 is MDHEN, CDR2 SYDVKM. Trimming stripped 5 bases from V and 4 bases from J, with 19 bases between. There are 16 residues in the CDR3. The CDR3 loop is CASSLGAAGRADTQYF. In DNA form, the CDR3 reads TGTGCCAGCAGTCTAGGGGCCGCGGGACGGGCAGATACGCAGTATTTT. Looking up the rest from reference TRBV28 and TRBJ2-3 gives the full variable domain: DVKVTQSSRYLVKRTGEKVFLECVQDMDHENMFWYRQDPGLGLRLIYFSYDVKMKEKGDIPEGYSVSREKKERFSLILESASTNQTSMYLCASSLGAAGRADTQYFGPGTRLTVL.

This clone appeared once. The chain employs TRBV10-2 and TRBJ1-2, with D unresolved. Looked up from germline, CDR1 is WSHSY and CDR2 is SAAADI. The CDR3 has 13 residues. Trimming shortened V by 7 bases and J by 7 bases, and 16 bases separated the two germline ends. CDR3: CASTTGRTGGYTF. DNA of the CDR3: TGCGCCAGCACAACCGGGAGGACGGGTGGCTACACCTTC.